This passage covers 14 T cell receptor beta chains from one sample sequenced in a study of cytomegalovirus exposure and HLA in healthy donors. The primer mix had 60 Vbeta and 13 Jbeta primers. Generated by immunoSEQ multiplex PCR, the TCRdb table keeps only in-frame clones and is missing some. The table lists 140,000 or so clones, approximately 80% of them singletons. The sequenced sample was PBMCs. The receptors come from a man aged 35 to 55 in good health and CMV-seronegative.

The V call is TRBV18, the J call TRBJ2-7; D perhaps matches TRBD1 (5 bases). Germline V gene data show CDR1 as KGHSH and CDR2 as LQKENI. V was cut by 2 bases and J by 5 bases, with 10 bases left in between. The length of the CDR3 is 13 residues. CDR3 loop: CASSPGWGDEQYF. DNA of the CDR3: TGTGCCAGCTCACCAGGCTGGGGCGACGAGCAGTACTTC.

The V call is TRBV7-2, the J call TRBJ2-2, with 15 nucleotides matching TRBD2. V shed 5 bases, J shed 2 bases, and the junction held 6 bases outside the gene matches. Germline CDR1 and CDR2: SGHTA and FQGNSA. This CDR3 has 18 residues. The chain's CDR3 is CASSQGTSGGTNTGELFF. The CDR3 coding sequence is TGTGCCAGCAGCCAAGGGACTAGCGGGGGGACAAACACCGGGGAGCTGTTTTTT.

The rearrangement links TRBV27 to TRBJ2-2, with TRBD1 matching over 8 bases. V gave up 8 bases and J gave up 4 bases; unmatched junction bases: 3. Germline lookup yields CDR1 MNHEY and CDR2 SMNVEV (reference sequence). This CDR3 has 13 residues. The CDR3 is CASHRGSTGELFF. The CDR3 nucleotides read TGTGCCAGCCACAGGGGGAGCACCGGGGAGCTGTTTTTT.

The chain recombines TRBV21-1 with TRBJ1-6; whether TRBD1, the table's D call, matches the DNA was not checked. TRBV21-1 is given as a pseudogene. The length of the CDR3 is 20 residues. The CDR3 coding sequence is TGTGCCAGCAGCAAAGGAAGGGACAGGGCAATTAGCTCCTATAATTCACCCCTCCACTTT. It specifies CASSKGRDRAISSYNSPLHF.

The CDR3, as DNA: TGTGCCAGTAGAGATCCTAGCACAGATACGCAGTATTTT. Protein sequence: CASRDPSTDTQYF. The rearrangement joins TRBV28 to TRBJ2-3; no clear D. Germline CDR1 and CDR2: MDHEN and SYDVKM. This CDR3 spans 13 amino acids. V was trimmed by 9 bases and J by 0 bases, leaving 10 bases between them. The whole variable domain, filled in from reference TRBV28 and TRBJ2-3, reads DVKVTQSSRYLVKRTGEKVFLECVQDMDHENMFWYRQDPGLGLRLIYFSYDVKMKEKGDIPEGYSVSREKKERFSLILESASTNQTSMYLCASRDPSTDTQYFGPGTRLTVL.

This chain links TRBV6-6 with TRBJ1-6; D is unclear. CDR1 and CDR2 from the germline V gene are MNHNY and SVGAGI (reference sequence). The CDR3 is made up of 16 amino acids. V gave up 0 bases and J gave up 10 bases, with 16 bases separating them. The CDR3 region has the DNA TGTGCCAGCAGTTACTCGGGAGGCAGTTCTCGATCACCCCTCCACTTT. Amino acids: CASSYSGGSSRSPLHF.

This clone was seen more than once but under ten times. The chain combines TRBV6-5 with TRBJ1-1; D possibly corresponds to TRBD1 (6 bases). V gave up 7 bases and J gave up 0 bases, with 15 bases separating them. Looked up from germline, CDR1 is MNHEY and CDR2 is SVGAGI. The CDR3 sequence is 15 residues long. The CDR3 nucleotides are TGTGCCAGCAAACAGGGAACGGGTTTGAACACTGAAGCTTTCTTT. Translation gives CASKQGTGLNTEAFF.

The chain's CDR3 is CASTQDGTPNSPLHF. The CDR3 DNA is TGTGCCAGCACCCAAGACGGGACACCTAATTCACCCCTCCACTTT. The rearrangement links TRBV7-2 to TRBJ1-6, with D perhaps matching TRBD1 (6 bases). The CDR3 consists of 15 residues. Trimming left V 7 bases short and J 6 bases short, with 16 bases between. The germline CDR1 and CDR2 sequences are SGHTA and FQGNSA. Supplemented by reference TRBV7-2 and TRBJ1-6, the full variable domain reads GAGVSQSPSNKVTEKGKDVELRCDPISGHTALYWYRQSLGQGLEFLIYFQGNSAPDKSGLPSDRFSAERTGGSVSTLTIQRTQQEDSAVYLCASTQDGTPNSPLHFGNGTRLTVT.

This clone was picked up a small number of times. The chain is built from TRBV11-2 and TRBJ2-2, with D perhaps TRBD2 (6 bases). The germline V gene has CDR1 SGHAT and CDR2 FQNNGV. CDR3 size: 14 residues. V lost 5 bases to trimming and J lost 4 bases, with 11 bases between them. CDR3 in amino acids: CASSLGRTTGELFF. In DNA, the CDR3 is TGTGCCAGCAGCCTAGGGAGGACCACCGGGGAGCTGTTTTTT. Supplemented by reference TRBV11-2 and TRBJ2-2, the full variable domain reads EAGVAQSPRYKIIEKRQSVAFWCNPISGHATLYWYQQILGQGPKLLIQFQNNGVVDDSQLPKDRFSAERLKGVDSTLKIQPAKLEDSAVYLCASSLGRTTGELFFGEGSRLTVL.

This rearrangement joins TRBV11-3 to TRBJ2-3; 10 positions match TRBD2. CDR1 is SGHNT, CDR2 YENEEA, per germline. This CDR3 is built from 17 residues. V shed 1 base and J 5 bases; nucleotides not matched to a gene: 9. CDR3 protein: CASSLAITSGEKDTQYF. CDR3 sequence (DNA): TGTGCCAGCAGCTTAGCAATCACTAGCGGGGAGAAAGATACGCAGTATTTT. The complete variable domain, with remaining parts taken from reference TRBV11-3 and TRBJ2-3, reads EAGVVQSPRYKIIEKKQPVAFWCNPISGHNTLYWYLQNLGQGPELLIRYENEEAVDDSQLPKDRFSAERLKGVDSTLKIQPAELGDSAVYLCASSLAITSGEKDTQYFGPGTRLTVL.

This rearrangement joins TRBV5-3 to TRBJ2-7; D is perhaps TRBD2 (6 bases). TRBV5-3 is reported as an ORF; its role is uncertain. The CDR3 covers 17 residues. V shed 4 bases and J shed 3 bases, with 23 bases lying between them. CDR3 nucleotide sequence: TGTGCCAGAAGCCGTGCGGGGACCCTCCAGCCCAACTACGAGCAGTACTTC. The encoded protein is CARSRAGTLQPNYEQYF.

The chain uses TRBV4-3 and TRBJ2-3; D uncertain. This CDR3 has 12 amino acids. V lost 0 bases, J lost 8 bases, and 6 bases lay in between. Looked up from germline, CDR1 is LGHNA and CDR2 is YSLEER. The CDR3 loop reads CASSQDPVTQYF. Here the CDR3 DNA reads TGCGCCAGCAGCCAAGATCCGGTTACGCAGTATTTT.

The V call is TRBV5-4, the J call TRBJ1-4; 9 bases are shared with TRBD1. This CDR3 has 16 amino acids. CDR1 SGHNT and CDR2 YYREEE come from the germline V gene (reference sequence). Trimming removed 9 bases from V and 1 base from J; junction bases left unmatched: 10. The CDR3 sequence: CAMGTGGAGTNEKLFF. CDR3 nucleotides: TGTGCCATGGGAACAGGGGGCGCGGGAACTAATGAAAAACTGTTTTTT.

The chain joins TRBV9 to TRBJ1-2, with TRBD1 as a possible D gene (6 bases). Trimming left V 1 base short and J 0 bases short, with 25 bases between. Per the germline V gene, CDR1 is SGDLS and CDR2 is YYNGEE. The CDR3 totals 20 residues. The CDR3 loop reads CASSVFRGRSPETSNYGYTF. CDR3 nucleotides: TGTGCCAGCAGCGTATTCAGGGGTCGATCACCCGAAACATCTAACTATGGCTACACCTTC.